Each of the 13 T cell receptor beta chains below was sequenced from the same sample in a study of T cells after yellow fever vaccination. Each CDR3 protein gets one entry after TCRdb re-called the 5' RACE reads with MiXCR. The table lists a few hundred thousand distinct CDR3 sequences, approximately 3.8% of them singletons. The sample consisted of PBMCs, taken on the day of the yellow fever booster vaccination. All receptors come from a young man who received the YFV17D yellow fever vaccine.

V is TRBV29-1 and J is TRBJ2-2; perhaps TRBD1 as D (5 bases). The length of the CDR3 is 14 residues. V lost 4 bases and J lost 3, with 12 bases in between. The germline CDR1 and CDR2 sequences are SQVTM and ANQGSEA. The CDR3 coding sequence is TGCAGCGTTGCCCATCTAGGGGACACCGGGGAGCTGTTTTTT. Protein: CSVAHLGDTGELFF.

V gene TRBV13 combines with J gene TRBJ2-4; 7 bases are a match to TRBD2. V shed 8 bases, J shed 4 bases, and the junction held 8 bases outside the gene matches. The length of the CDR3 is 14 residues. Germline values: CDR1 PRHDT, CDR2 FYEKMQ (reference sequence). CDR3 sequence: CASGLAGGKNIQYF. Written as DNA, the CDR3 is TGTGCCAGCGGGTTAGCGGGCGGGAAAAACATTCAGTACTTC.

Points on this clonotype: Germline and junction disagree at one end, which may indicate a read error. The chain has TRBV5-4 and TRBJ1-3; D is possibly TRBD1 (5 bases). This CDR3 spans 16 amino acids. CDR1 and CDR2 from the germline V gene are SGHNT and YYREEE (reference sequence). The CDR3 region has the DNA TGTGCCAGCAGCTTGGGCTCGGGGGATTCTGGATACACCATATATTTT. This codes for CASSLGSGDSGYTIYF.

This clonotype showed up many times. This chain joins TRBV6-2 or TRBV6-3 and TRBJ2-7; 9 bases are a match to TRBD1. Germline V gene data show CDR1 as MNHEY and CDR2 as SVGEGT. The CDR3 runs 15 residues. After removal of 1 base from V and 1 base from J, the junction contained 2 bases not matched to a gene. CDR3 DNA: TGTGCCAGCAGTTACTTTGGGACAGGGTCCTACGAGCAGTACTTC. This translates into CASSYFGTGSYEQYF.

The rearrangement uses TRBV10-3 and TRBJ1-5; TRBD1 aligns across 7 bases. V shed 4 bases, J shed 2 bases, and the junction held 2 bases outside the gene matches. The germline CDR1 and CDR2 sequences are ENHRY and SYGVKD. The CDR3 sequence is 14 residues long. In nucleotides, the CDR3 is TGTGCCATCAGTGGGGGGACAGGCAATCAGCCCCAGCATTTT. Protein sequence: CAISGGTGNQPQHF.

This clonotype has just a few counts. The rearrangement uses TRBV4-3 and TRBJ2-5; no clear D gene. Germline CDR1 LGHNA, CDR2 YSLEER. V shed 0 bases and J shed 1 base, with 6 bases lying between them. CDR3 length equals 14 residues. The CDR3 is CASSQDLGQETQYF. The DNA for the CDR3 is TGCGCCAGCAGCCAAGATCTAGGCCAAGAGACCCAGTACTTC.

The CDR3 reads CASSSWESGANVLTF. The CDR3 DNA sequence: TGTGCCAGCAGCTCGTGGGAGTCTGGGGCCAACGTCCTGACTTTC. V gene TRBV7-3 combines with J gene TRBJ2-6, with TRBD2 as a possible D gene (5 bases). V was cut by 4 bases and J by 1 base, with 8 bases left in between. The germline CDR1 and CDR2 sequences are SGHTA and FQGTGA. The CDR3 loop spans 15 amino acids.

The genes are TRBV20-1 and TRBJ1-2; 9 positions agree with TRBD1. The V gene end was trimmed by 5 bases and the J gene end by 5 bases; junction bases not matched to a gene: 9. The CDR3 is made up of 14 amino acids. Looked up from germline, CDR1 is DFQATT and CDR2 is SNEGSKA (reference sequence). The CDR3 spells CSAGTGITRYGYTF. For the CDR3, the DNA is TGCAGTGCTGGGACAGGGATCACCCGGTATGGCTACACCTTC.

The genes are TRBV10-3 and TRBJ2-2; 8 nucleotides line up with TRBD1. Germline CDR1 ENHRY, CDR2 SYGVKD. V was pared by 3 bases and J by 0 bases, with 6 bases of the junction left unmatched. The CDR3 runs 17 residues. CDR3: CAISESHRGTNTGELFF. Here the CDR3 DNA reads TGTGCCATCAGTGAATCCCACAGGGGGACGAACACCGGGGAGCTGTTTTTT.

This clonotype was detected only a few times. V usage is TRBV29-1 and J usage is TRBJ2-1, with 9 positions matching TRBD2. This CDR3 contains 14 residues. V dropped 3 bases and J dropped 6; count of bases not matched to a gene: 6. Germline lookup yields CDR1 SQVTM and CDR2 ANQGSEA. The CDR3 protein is CSVDVAGDFNEQFF. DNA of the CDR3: TGCAGCGTTGATGTAGCGGGGGACTTCAATGAGCAGTTCTTC.

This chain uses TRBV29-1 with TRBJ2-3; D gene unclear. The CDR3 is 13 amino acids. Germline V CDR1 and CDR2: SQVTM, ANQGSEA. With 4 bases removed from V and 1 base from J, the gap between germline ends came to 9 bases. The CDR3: CSVADQGTDTQYF. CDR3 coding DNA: TGCAGCGTTGCGGACCAGGGCACAGATACGCAGTATTTT.

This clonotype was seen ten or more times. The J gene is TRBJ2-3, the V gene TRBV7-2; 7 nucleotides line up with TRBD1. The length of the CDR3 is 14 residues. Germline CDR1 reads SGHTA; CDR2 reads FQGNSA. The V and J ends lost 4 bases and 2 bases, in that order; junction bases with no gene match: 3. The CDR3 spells CASSWDRFTDTQYF. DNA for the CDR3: TGTGCCAGCAGCTGGGACAGATTCACAGATACGCAGTATTTT.

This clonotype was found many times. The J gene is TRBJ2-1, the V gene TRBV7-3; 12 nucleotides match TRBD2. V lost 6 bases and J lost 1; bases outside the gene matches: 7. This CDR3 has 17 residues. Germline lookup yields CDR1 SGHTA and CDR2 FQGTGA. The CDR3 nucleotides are TGTGCCAGCAGTTCCAGGCTAGCGGGGGGGTCCTACAATGAGCAGTTCTTC. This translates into CASSSRLAGGSYNEQFF.